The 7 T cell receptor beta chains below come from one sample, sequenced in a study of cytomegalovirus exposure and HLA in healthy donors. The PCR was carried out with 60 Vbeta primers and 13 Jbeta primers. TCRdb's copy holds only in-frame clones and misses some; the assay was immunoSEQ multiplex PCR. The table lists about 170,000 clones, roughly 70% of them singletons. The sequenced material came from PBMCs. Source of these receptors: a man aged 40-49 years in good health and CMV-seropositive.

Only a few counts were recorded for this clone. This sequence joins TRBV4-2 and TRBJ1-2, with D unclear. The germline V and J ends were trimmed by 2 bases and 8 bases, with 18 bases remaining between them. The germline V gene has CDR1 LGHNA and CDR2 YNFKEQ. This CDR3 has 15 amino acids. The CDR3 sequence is CASSQRWASMEGYTF. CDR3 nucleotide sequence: TGTGCCAGCAGCCAACGTTGGGCGTCCATGGAAGGCTACACCTTC.

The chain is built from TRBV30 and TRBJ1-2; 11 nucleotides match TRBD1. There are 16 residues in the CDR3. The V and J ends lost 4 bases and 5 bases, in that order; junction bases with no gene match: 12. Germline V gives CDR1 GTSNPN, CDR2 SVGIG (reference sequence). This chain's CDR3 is CAWIWFRDRGNYGYTF. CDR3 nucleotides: TGTGCCTGGATTTGGTTCCGGGACAGGGGGAATTATGGCTACACCTTC.

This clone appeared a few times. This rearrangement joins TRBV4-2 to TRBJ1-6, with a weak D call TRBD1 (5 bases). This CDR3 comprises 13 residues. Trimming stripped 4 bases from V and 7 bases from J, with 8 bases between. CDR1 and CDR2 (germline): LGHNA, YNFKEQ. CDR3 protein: CASSPPGNSPLHF. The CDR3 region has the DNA TGTGCCAGCAGCCCGCCAGGGAATTCACCCCTCCACTTT.

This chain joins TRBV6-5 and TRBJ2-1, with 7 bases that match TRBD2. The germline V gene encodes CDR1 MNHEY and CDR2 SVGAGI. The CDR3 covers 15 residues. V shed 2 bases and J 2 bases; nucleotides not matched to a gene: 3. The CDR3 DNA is TGTGCCAGCAGTTACGGCGGGGGAACCTACAATGAGCAGTTCTTC. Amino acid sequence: CASSYGGGTYNEQFF.

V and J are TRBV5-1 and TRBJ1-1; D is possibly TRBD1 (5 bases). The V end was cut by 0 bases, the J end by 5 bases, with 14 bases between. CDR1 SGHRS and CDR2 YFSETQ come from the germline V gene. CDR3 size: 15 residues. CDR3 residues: CASSLAGREGTEAFF. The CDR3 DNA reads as TGCGCCAGCAGCTTGGCAGGGAGGGAAGGGACTGAAGCTTTCTTT. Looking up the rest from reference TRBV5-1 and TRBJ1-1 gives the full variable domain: KAGVTQTPRYLIKTRGQQVTLSCSPISGHRSVSWYQQTPGQGLQFLFEYFSETQRNKGNFPGRFSGRQFSNSRSEMNVSTLELGDSALYLCASSLAGREGTEAFFGQGTRLTVV.

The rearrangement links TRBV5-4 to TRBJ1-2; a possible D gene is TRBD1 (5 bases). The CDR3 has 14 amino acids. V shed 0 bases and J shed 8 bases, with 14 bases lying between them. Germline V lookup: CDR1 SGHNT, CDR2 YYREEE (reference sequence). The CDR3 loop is CASSLAQDTPGYTF. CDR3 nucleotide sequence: TGTGCCAGCAGCTTGGCACAGGATACCCCGGGCTACACCTTC.

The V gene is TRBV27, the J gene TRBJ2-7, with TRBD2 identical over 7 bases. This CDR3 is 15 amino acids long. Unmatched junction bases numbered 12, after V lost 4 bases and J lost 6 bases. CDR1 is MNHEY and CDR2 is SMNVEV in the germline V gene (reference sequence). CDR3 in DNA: TGTGCCAGCAGTTCCTTGGGGGGGATAAGTCTCGAGCAGTACTTC. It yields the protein CASSSLGGISLEQYF.